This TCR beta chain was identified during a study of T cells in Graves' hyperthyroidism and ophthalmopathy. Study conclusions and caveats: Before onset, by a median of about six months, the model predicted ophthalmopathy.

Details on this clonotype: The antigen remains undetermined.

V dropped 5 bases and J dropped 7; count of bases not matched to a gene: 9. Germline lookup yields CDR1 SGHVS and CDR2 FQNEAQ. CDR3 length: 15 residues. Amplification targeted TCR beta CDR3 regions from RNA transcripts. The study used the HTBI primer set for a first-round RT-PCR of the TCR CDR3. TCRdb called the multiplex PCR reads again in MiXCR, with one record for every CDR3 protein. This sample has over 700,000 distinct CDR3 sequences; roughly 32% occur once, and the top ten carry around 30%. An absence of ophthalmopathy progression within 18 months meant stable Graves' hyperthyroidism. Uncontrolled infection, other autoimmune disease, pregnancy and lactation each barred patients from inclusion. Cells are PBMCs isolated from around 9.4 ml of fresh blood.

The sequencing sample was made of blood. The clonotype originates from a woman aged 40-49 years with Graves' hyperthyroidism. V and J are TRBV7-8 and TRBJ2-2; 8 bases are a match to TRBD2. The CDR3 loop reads CASSLKRGSIGELFF. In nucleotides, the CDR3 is TGTGCCAGCAGCCTCAAGCGGGGGAGTATCGGGGAGCTGTTTTTT.